One TCR beta chain is described in this entry. Antigen unknown. Trimming at V came to 5 bases and at J to 3 bases, leaving 6 bases not matched to a gene. CDR1 is SEHNR, CDR2 FQNEAQ, per germline (reference sequence). The CDR3 has 15 residues. Here immunoSEQ multiplex PCR was the method, and the copy in TCRdb shows in-frame clones only, minus some. The table includes over 95,000 clones, under 95% detected once. Sequencing was limited to surgery cases with top T cell transcript signatures in brain tissue. The data are from a study of brain T cells in children with intractable seizures. Study-wide points: Viral specificity was inferred only from CDR3 similarity; HCMV serostatus was unknown.

This receptor was taken from a boy under two years old with hemimegalencephaly and intractable seizures. The specimen comprised peripheral blood, sampled at surgery. J is TRBJ2-2 and V is TRBV7-9; 7 positions agree with TRBD1. CDR3 in amino acids: CASSKRDRHTGELFF. The CDR3 DNA is TGTGCCAGCAGCAAACGGGACAGACACACCGGGGAGCTGTTTTTT. Drawing the rest from reference TRBV7-9 and TRBJ2-2, the complete variable domain is DTGVSQNPRHKITKRGQNVTFRCDPISEHNRLYWYRQTLGQGPEFLTYFQNEAQLEKSRLLSDRFSAERPKGSFSTLEIQRTEQGDSAMYLCASSKRDRHTGELFFGEGSRLTVL.